This T cell receptor beta chain originates from a study of blood T cell repertoires in COVID-19. About the research overall: In each case, the material was cDNA or gDNA derived from T cells, B-cell-depleted T cells, or PBMCs.

Using immunoSEQ multiplex PCR, the repertoire was profiled, and TCRdb retains in-frame clones only, with some absent. The sample lists some 150,000 clones, 75% to 90% seen once, with 30% to 45% in the top ten. This CDR3 is 12 amino acids long. Germline-derived CDR1 and CDR2 are SGHVS and FQNEAQ. V was clipped by 4 bases and J by 5 bases, with 8 bases between them. This TCR came from a man aged 50 or older who had recovered from COVID-19. The chain is built from TRBV7-8 and TRBJ2-5, with D hard to call. The specimen sequenced was peripheral blood. The CDR3 region is CASSSRRETQYF. CDR3 coding DNA: TGTGCCAGCAGCTCCCGCAGGGAGACCCAGTACTTC.